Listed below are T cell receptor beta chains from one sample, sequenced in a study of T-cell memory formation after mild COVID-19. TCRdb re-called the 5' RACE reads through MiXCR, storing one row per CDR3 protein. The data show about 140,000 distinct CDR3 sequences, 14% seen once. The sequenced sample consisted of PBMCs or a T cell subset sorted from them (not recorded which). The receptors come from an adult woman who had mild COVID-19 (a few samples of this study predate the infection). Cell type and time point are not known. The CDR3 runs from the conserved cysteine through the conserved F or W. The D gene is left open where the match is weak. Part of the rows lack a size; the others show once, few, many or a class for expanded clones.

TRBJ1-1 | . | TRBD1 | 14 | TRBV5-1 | CASSLGQGHTEAFF | TGCGCCAGCAGCTTGGGACAGGGACACACTGAAGCTTTCTTT
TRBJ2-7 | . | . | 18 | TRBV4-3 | CASSQDYETFKPTYEQYF | TGCGCCAGCAGCCAAGATTACGAAACTTTTAAGCCGACCTACGAGCAGTACTTC
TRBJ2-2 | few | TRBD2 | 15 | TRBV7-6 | CASSQTSSGSGELFF | TGTGCCAGCAGCCAAACCTCTAGCGGATCTGGGGAGCTGTTTTTT
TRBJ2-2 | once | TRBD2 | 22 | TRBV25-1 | CASSPGVGRTSGRGLSTGELFF | TGTGCCAGCAGTCCAGGAGTAGGAAGGACTAGCGGGAGGGGCCTCTCGACCGGGGAGCTGTTTTTT
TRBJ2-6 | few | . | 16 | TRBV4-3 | CASSPYTGPGANVLTF | TGCGCCAGCAGCCCCTATACAGGGCCTGGGGCCAACGTCCTGACTTTC
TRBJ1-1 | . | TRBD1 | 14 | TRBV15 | CATRQGPQSTEAFF | TGTGCCACCAGACAGGGGCCCCAGAGCACTGAAGCTTTCTTT
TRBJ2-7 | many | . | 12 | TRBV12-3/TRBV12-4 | CASRIFPYEQYF | TGTGCCAGCAGAATATTTCCCTACGAGCAGTACTTC
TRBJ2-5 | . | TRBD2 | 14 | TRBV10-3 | CAISGGGTIETQYF | TGTGCCATCAGTGGCGGGGGGACCATAGAGACCCAGTACTTC
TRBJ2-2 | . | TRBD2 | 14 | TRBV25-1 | CASWTSGSTGELFF | TGTGCCAGCTGGACTAGCGGGAGCACCGGGGAGCTGTTTTTT
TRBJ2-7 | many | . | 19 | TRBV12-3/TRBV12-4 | CASSLGSGSGPSYSYEQYF | TGTGCCAGCAGTTTAGGATCGGGTAGCGGTCCATCTTACTCCTACGAGCAGTACTTC
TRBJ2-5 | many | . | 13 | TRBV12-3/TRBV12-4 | CASSSDSRKTQYF | TGTGCCAGCAGTTCAGACAGTCGAAAGACCCAGTACTTC
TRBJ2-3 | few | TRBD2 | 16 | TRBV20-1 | CSAPELRRGSTDTQYF | TGCAGTGCGCCTGAGTTGAGGCGGGGGAGCACAGATACGCAGTATTTT
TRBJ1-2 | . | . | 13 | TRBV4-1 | CASSQAQLYGYTF | TGCGCCAGCAGCCAAGCACAGCTCTATGGCTACACCTTC
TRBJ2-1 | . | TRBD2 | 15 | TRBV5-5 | CASSFFIAGGNEQFF | TGTGCCAGCAGCTTTTTTATAGCGGGGGGCAATGAGCAGTTCTTC
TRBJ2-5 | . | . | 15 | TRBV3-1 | CASSQDTGSQETQYF | TGTGCCAGCAGCCAAGATACTGGCAGCCAAGAGACCCAGTACTTC
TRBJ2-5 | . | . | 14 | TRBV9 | CASSVGLGGETQYF | TGTGCCAGCAGCGTAGGACTGGGGGGAGAGACCCAGTACTTC
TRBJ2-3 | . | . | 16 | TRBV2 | CASSYLRSSSTDTQYF | TGTGCCAGCAGTTATCTTCGCAGCTCTAGCACAGATACGCAGTATTTT
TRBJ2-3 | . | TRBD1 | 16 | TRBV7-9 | CASSLGDRPYTDTQYF | TGTGCCAGCAGCTTAGGGGACAGGCCGTACACAGATACGCAGTATTTT
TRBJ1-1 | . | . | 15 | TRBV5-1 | CASSFEGPPSPEAFF | TGCGCCAGCAGCTTCGAGGGACCCCCGAGCCCTGAAGCTTTCTTT
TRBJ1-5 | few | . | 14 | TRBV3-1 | CASSQDSFNQPQHF | TGTGCCAGCAGCCAAGACAGCTTCAATCAGCCCCAGCATTTT
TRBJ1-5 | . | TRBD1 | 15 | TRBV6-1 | CASSLGQGVGQPQHF | TGTGCCAGCAGCTTGGGACAGGGAGTGGGACAGCCCCAGCATTTT
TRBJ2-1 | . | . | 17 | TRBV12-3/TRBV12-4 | CASSFIGSRSLFNEQFF | TGTGCCAGCAGTTTCATCGGGAGCAGGAGCCTTTTCAATGAGCAGTTCTTC
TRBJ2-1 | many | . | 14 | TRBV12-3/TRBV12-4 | CASSLGVSYNEQFF | TGTGCCAGCAGTCTGGGGGTGTCCTACAATGAGCAGTTCTTC
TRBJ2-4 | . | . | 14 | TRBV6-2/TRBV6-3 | CASTGPLAKNIQYF | TGTGCCAGCACCGGACCCCTAGCCAAAAACATTCAGTACTTC